Each of the 4 T cell receptor beta chains below was sequenced from the same sample in a study of cytomegalovirus exposure and HLA in healthy donors (dated by TCRdb to about 2017). The method behind the library was the immunoSEQ multiplex PCR assay. TCRdb took this table from immuneACCESS and kept in-frame rearrangements with V and J called. Such tables lack part of the clones; where checked against another copy, unresolved V genes explain under half of the gap, and the rest is unexplained. The sample profile shows 260,000 or so clones; 85% to 90% of them were found once. 2% to 3% of the sample is taken by the ten largest. Sample: PBMCs. Every receptor here comes from a man younger than 30 in good health and CMV-seronegative.

V gene TRBV28 combines with J gene TRBJ1-1; TRBD1 is a possible D gene (5 bases). Between the trimmed V and J ends, which lost 2 bases and 5 bases, there was a span of 12 bases. Germline lookup yields CDR1 MDHEN and CDR2 SYDVKM. CDR3 length: 14 residues. CDR3 nucleotides: TGTGCCAGCAGTTTAGTCGGGGGAAGGACTGAAGCTTTCTTT. Encoded protein: CASSLVGGRTEAFF.

CDR3 DNA sequence: TGCGCCAGCAGCCAAGGACTAGCGGGGGTCTACAATGAGCAGTTCTTC. Residues: CASSQGLAGVYNEQFF. The V gene is TRBV4-3, the J gene TRBJ2-1, with 12 bases that match TRBD2. The V gene end was trimmed by 1 base and the J gene end by 3 bases; junction bases not matched to a gene: 1. Germline CDR1 LGHNA, CDR2 YSLEER. CDR3 length: 16 residues.

V gene TRBV5-1 combines with J gene TRBJ2-3, with 8 bases fitting TRBD2. The V segment lost 6 bases and the J segment 5 bases; nucleotides outside the gene matches: 14. The germline CDR1 and CDR2 sequences are SGHRS and YFSETQ. This CDR3 has 16 amino acids. CDR3: CASTLVGGSGKDTQYF. The DNA for the CDR3 is TGCGCCAGCACCCTGGTCGGTGGTAGCGGGAAAGATACGCAGTATTTT.

CDR3: CASSQDSQGTEAFF. The CDR3 bases are TGCGCCAGCAGCCAAGATTCCCAGGGCACTGAAGCTTTCTTT. The chain joins TRBV4-3 to TRBJ1-1, with D possibly matching TRBD1 (5 bases). Germline lookup yields CDR1 LGHNA and CDR2 YSLEER. There are 14 residues in the CDR3. Trimming removed 0 bases at V and 4 bases at J, with 9 bases between.